This T cell receptor beta chain was found in a study of T cells in Graves' hyperthyroidism and ophthalmopathy. Amplification targeted TCR beta CDR3 regions from RNA transcripts. Carried out on the TCR CDR3, a first-round RT-PCR used the HTBI primer set. Each CDR3 protein gets one entry after TCRdb re-called the multiplex PCR reads with MiXCR. The sample lists hundreds of thousands of distinct CDR3 sequences, approximately 25% occurring once. This clonotype was found many times. This CDR3 has 16 residues. The germline V gene has CDR1 MNHNS and CDR2 SASEGT. Trimming shortened V by 1 base and J by 1 base, and 13 bases separated the two germline ends.

This sequence was found in a woman in her twenties or thirties with Graves' ophthalmopathy. The chain has TRBV6-1 and TRBJ1-1; weak D call: TRBD1 (5 bases). The sequencing sample was made of blood. The CDR3 sequence is CASSEVQGLKNTEAFF. CDR3 coding DNA: TGTGCCAGCAGTGAAGTGCAGGGATTAAAGAACACTGAAGCTTTCTTT.